A single sample is the source of the 11 T cell receptor beta chains below, sequenced in a study of blood T cell repertoires in COVID-19. Here immunoSEQ multiplex PCR was the method, and the copy in TCRdb shows in-frame clones only, minus some. Of 290,000 or so clones in the sample, about nine tenths were seen once. The sequenced sample was PBMCs or T cells enriched from blood (not recorded which). The receptors here all came from a woman aged 18-35 years who had recovered from COVID-19.

This clone was seen a single time. This chain uses TRBV29-1 with TRBJ2-1; a possible D gene is TRBD1 (5 bases). The CDR3 loop spans 14 amino acids. Deletions cut 6 bases from V and 0 bases from J, with 12 bases between. Germline CDR1 is SQVTM and CDR2 is ANQGSEA. In DNA, the CDR3 is TGCAGCGTCCGAATCGACAGCTCCTACAATGAGCAGTTCTTC. The encoded protein is CSVRIDSSYNEQFF.

This clone was detected a few times. The chain employs TRBV2 and TRBJ1-5, with 9 bases matching TRBD1. Trimming took 3 bases from V and 2 from J; bases not matched to a gene: 8. The CDR3 contains 17 residues. Germline CDR1 SNHLY, CDR2 FYNNEI. This chain's CDR3 is CASSDLQGANGNQPQHF. In DNA form, the CDR3 reads TGTGCCAGCAGTGATTTACAGGGGGCAAATGGCAATCAGCCCCAGCATTTT.

J is TRBJ2-7 and V is TRBV11-2; D is uncertain. V was pared by 2 bases and J by 2 bases, with 4 bases between. Looked up from germline, CDR1 is SGHAT and CDR2 is FQNNGV. This CDR3 comprises 12 residues. The DNA of the CDR3 is TGTGCCAGCAGCTTACTAGCCTACGAGCAGTACTTC. Translated: CASSLLAYEQYF.

V usage is TRBV30 and J usage is TRBJ1-1; D unresolved. This CDR3 comprises 13 residues. Germline assignment: CDR1 GTSNPN and CDR2 SVGIG (reference sequence). Trimming removed 3 bases at V and 1 base at J, with 9 bases between. This CDR3 is CAWRRAGNTEAFF. Here the CDR3 DNA reads TGTGCCTGGAGACGAGCAGGGAACACTGAAGCTTTCTTT.

This rearrangement joins TRBV6-1 to TRBJ1-5, with D unclear. CDR1 and CDR2 (germline): MNHNS, SASEGT. CDR3 size: 13 residues. The V and J ends lost 2 bases and 4 bases respectively, with 6 bases between them. CDR3: CASSEQENQPQHF. CDR3 DNA: TGTGCCAGCAGTGAACAGGAAAATCAGCCCCAGCATTTT.

There are a few counts of this clone. This chain uses TRBV5-4 with TRBJ1-1; D gene unclear. Germline V gives CDR1 SGHNT, CDR2 YYREEE (reference sequence). With 1 base removed from V and 1 base from J, the gap between germline ends came to 8 bases. CDR3 length: 14 residues. The CDR3 DNA sequence: TGTGCCAGCAGCTTGCTGGTGGCGAACACTGAAGCTTTCTTT. Protein: CASSLLVANTEAFF.

The chain employs TRBV12-5 and TRBJ1-5; a weak D match, TRBD1 (5 bases). The CDR3 contains 19 residues. Trimming removed 4 bases at V and 0 bases at J, with 22 bases between. Germline assignment: CDR1 LGHNT and CDR2 FRNRAP. The CDR3 coding sequence is TGTGCTAGTGGTTCCATCTCTGGGGCCGATTTCAGTAGCAATCAGCCCCAGCATTTT. This encodes CASGSISGADFSSNQPQHF.

V and J are TRBV7-2 and TRBJ2-6, with 8 bases identical to TRBD1. Germline V CDR1 and CDR2: SGHTA, FQGNSA. The CDR3 has 18 amino acids. V was clipped by 3 bases and J by 0 bases; unmatched bases: 7. The CDR3 region has the DNA TGTGCCAGCAGCTTGGGCAATACAGGGGGCTCTGGGGCCAACGTCCTGACTTTC. Residues: CASSLGNTGGSGANVLTF.

The gene calls are TRBV14 and TRBJ2-1, with D possibly TRBD1 on 6 matching bases. Germline CDR1 and CDR2: SGHDN and FVKESK. The CDR3 runs to 13 residues. V gave up 5 bases and J gave up 4 bases, with 9 bases separating them. The CDR3: CASSGGPYNEQFF. The CDR3 bases are TGTGCCAGCAGCGGGGGCCCATACAATGAGCAGTTCTTC.

In this sample, this clone turned up once. The genes are TRBV10-1 and TRBJ2-5; TRBD2 matches at 9 bases. Germline V gives CDR1 WNHNN, CDR2 SYGVQD (reference sequence). The CDR3 contains 17 residues. The trim removed 0 bases at V and 2 bases at J, leaving 7 bases unmatched. CDR3 in amino acids: CASSESIPTSGQETQYF. CDR3 sequence (DNA): TGCGCCAGCAGTGAGTCGATCCCCACTAGCGGGCAAGAGACCCAGTACTTC.

J is TRBJ1-1 and V is TRBV2; no definite D call. Trimming left V 5 bases short and J 1 base short, with 14 bases between. Germline CDR1 SNHLY, CDR2 FYNNEI. CDR3 length equals 15 residues. Written as DNA, the CDR3 is TGTGCCAGCAGTACCCCCGGGATCCCGAACACTGAAGCTTTCTTT. This codes for CASSTPGIPNTEAFF. The full variable domain, its missing parts supplied by reference TRBV2 and TRBJ1-1, is EPEVTQTPSHQVTQMGQEVILRCVPISNHLYFYWYRQILGQKVEFLVSFYNNEISEKSEIFDDQFSVERPDGSNFTLKIRSTKLEDSAMYFCASSTPGIPNTEAFFGQGTRLTVV.